A single sample is the source of the 2 T cell receptor beta chains below, sequenced in a study of blood T cell repertoires in COVID-19. The table came from immunoSEQ multiplex PCR; TCRdb's copy has only in-frame clones and leaves some out. This sample has 50,000 or so clones; approximately 91% occur once, and the top ten carry 25% to 35%. Specimen: peripheral blood. These receptors all stem from a human donor in a cohort sampled during active COVID-19.

This sequence joins TRBV12-3 or TRBV12-4 and TRBJ1-1; 7 nucleotides agree with TRBD1. V lost 6 bases and J lost 4; bases outside the gene matches: 5. This CDR3 comprises 13 residues. The chain's CDR3 is CASRQGQTTEAFF. The CDR3 nucleotides are TGTGCCAGCAGACAGGGACAGACCACTGAAGCTTTCTTT.

This clone turned up a few times. This sequence joins TRBV7-9 and TRBJ2-2; maybe TRBD2 (5 bases). In germline, CDR1 is SEHNR, CDR2 FQNEAQ (reference sequence). V dropped 5 bases and J dropped 6 bases, with 16 bases sitting between them. The CDR3 sequence is 15 residues long. CDR3 coding DNA: TGTGCCAGCAGCCCGGGTGGGGAGAAAGCCGGGGAGCTGTTTTTT. This codes for CASSPGGEKAGELFF.